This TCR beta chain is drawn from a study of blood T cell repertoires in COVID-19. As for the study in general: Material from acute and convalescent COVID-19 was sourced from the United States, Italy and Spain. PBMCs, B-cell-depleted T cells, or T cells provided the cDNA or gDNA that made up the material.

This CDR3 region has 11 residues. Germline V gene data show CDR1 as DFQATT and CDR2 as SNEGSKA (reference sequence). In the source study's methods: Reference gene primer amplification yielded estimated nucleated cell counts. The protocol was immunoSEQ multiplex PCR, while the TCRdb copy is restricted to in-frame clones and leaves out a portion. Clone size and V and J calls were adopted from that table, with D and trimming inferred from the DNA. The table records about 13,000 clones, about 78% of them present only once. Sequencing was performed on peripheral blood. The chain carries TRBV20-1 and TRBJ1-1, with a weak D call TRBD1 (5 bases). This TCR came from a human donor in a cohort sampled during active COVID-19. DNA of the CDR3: TGCAGGCCGCTGGGGGGGACTGAAGCTTTCTTT. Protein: CRPLGGTEAFF.